This TCR beta chain derives from a study of T cell responses to AZD1222 COVID-19 vaccine. Regarding the study as a whole: Sampling captured repertoires only after the peak T cell response.

Here immunoSEQ multiplex PCR was the method, and the copy in TCRdb shows in-frame clones only, minus some. The table shows about 99,000 clones, with over 75% occurring only once. With regard to this clone: Antigen specificity is unknown.

Looked up from germline, CDR1 is KGHDR and CDR2 is SFDVKD. CDR3 length equals 14 residues. Trimming cost V 7 bases and J 2 bases; bases outside gene matches: 6. The chain combines TRBV24-1 with TRBJ2-5; 7 bases map to TRBD1. The sequence derives from an adult in good health. The material was peripheral blood, obtained on day 0 of AZD1222 vaccination. CDR3 amino acids: CATRTGDSQETQYF. CDR3 in DNA: TGTGCCACCAGGACTGGGGACAGTCAAGAGACCCAGTACTTC.